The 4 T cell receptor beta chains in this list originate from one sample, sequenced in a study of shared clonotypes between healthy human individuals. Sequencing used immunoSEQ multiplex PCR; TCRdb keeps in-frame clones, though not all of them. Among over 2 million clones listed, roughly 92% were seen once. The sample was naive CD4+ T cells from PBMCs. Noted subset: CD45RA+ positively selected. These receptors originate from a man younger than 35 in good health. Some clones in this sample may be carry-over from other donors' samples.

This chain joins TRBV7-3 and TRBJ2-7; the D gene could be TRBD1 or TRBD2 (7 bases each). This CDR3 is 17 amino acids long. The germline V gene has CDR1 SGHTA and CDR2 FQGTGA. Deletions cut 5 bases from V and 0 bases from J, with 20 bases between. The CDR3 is CASSPKKGRGLSYEQYF. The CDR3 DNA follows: TGTGCCAGCAGCCCGAAAAAAGGGAGGGGGCTCTCCTACGAGCAGTACTTC.

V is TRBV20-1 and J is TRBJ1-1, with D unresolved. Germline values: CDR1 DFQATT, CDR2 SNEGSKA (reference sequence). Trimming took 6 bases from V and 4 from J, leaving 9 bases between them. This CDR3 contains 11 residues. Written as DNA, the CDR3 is TGCAGTGCCCCAATGGGCACTGAAGCTTTCTTT. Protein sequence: CSAPMGTEAFF.

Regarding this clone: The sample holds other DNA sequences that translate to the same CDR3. The CDR3 loop reads CASSLVRETQYF. Here the CDR3 DNA reads TGTGCCAGCAGCTTAGTACGAGAGACCCAGTACTTC. The V and J genes are TRBV7-2 and TRBJ2-5; D remains unclear. V was cut by 1 base and J by 4 bases, with 4 bases left in between. This CDR3 contains 12 residues. Germline loops: CDR1 SGHTA, CDR2 FQGNSA.

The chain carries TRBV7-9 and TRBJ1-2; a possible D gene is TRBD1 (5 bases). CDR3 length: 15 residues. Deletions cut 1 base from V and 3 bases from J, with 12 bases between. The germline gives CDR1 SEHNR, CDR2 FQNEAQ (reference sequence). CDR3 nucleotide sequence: TGTGCCAGCAGCTTAGGTTCCGGGGCCGACTATGGCTACACCTTC. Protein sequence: CASSLGSGADYGYTF.